This T cell receptor (beta chain) was sequenced for a study of blood T cell repertoires in COVID-19. Here immunoSEQ multiplex PCR was the method, and the copy in TCRdb shows in-frame clones only, minus some. This table has more than 45,000 clones, 70% to 90% appearing once. Only a few counts were recorded for this clone. Trimming removed 4 bases from V and 6 bases from J; junction bases left unmatched: 8. Germline assignment: CDR1 MNHEY and CDR2 SVGAGI. This CDR3 contains 14 residues. The TCR sequence derives from an elderly woman with acute or convalescent COVID-19. The chain is built from TRBV6-5 and TRBJ1-2; 7 nucleotides line up with TRBD1. Sequenced material: peripheral blood. The CDR3 here is CASSSPGQTNGYTF. The CDR3, as DNA: TGTGCCAGCAGTTCCCCGGGACAGACGAATGGCTACACCTTC.